The 10 T cell receptor beta chains presented below share a single source sample, sequenced in a study of blood T cell repertoires in COVID-19. Sequencing used immunoSEQ multiplex PCR; TCRdb keeps in-frame clones, though not all of them. Of 300,000 to 350,000 clones in the sample, roughly 89% are singletons; the top ten hold 0.8% to 1.3%. Sequenced: peripheral blood. The source is a woman between 40 and 50 years old with COVID-19, enrolled during active disease.

About this clone: The junction departs from the called germline gene at one end, perhaps through a read error. The V call is TRBV7-7, the J call TRBJ2-1, with 8 bases lining up with TRBD2. Germline CDR1 and CDR2: SSHAT and FNYEAQ (reference sequence). This CDR3 is built from 15 residues. CDR3 sequence (DNA): TGTGCTAGCAGCTTAGCTGGGACTAGTGGCTATGAGCAGTTCTTC. Amino acids: CASSLAGTSGYEQFF.

The J gene is TRBJ2-7, the V gene TRBV28; D gene ambiguous. The CDR3 runs to 15 residues. The germline V gene has CDR1 MDHEN and CDR2 SYDVKM. Deletions cut 10 bases from V and 4 bases from J, with 23 bases between. The CDR3 loop is CAILPHADFQYEQYF. The CDR3 coding sequence is TGTGCCATCCTCCCCCACGCAGACTTTCAATACGAGCAGTACTTC.

CDR3 sequence reads: CASSAPGEAQHF. In nucleotides, the CDR3 is TGTGCCAGCAGCGCCCCCGGGGAGGCCCAGCATTTT. The chain links TRBV9 to TRBJ1-5; D ambiguous. The CDR3 loop spans 12 amino acids. V was clipped by 3 bases and J by 11 bases, with 12 bases between them. CDR1 is SGDLS and CDR2 is YYNGEE in the germline V gene.

The gene calls are TRBV2 and TRBJ1-1; D remains unclear. CDR3 length: 13 amino acids. Between the trimmed V and J ends, which lost 3 bases and 0 bases, there was a span of 5 bases. Germline CDR1 and CDR2: SNHLY and FYNNEI. The chain's CDR3 is CASSEAVNTEAFF. CDR3 in DNA: TGTGCCAGCAGTGAGGCCGTGAACACTGAAGCTTTCTTT.

This clone has just a few counts. The junction shows a germline mismatch at one end, possibly a read error. Here the CDR3 DNA reads TGTGCCAGCAGCTTAGCCGGCGGGAGGGCCATTGACTTC. Encoded protein: CASSLAGGRAIDF. The V and J genes are TRBV11-3 and TRBJ2-5, with 9 bases matching TRBD2. The germline V gene has CDR1 SGHNT and CDR2 YENEEA. This CDR3 comprises 13 residues.

The V gene is TRBV7-3, the J gene TRBJ2-1, with 8 bases fitting TRBD2. V dropped 1 base and J dropped 7; count of bases not matched to a gene: 6. The CDR3 extends over 15 amino acids. The germline gives CDR1 SGHTA, CDR2 FQGTGA. CDR3 sequence reads: CASSLMWTSFNEQFF. CDR3 sequence (DNA): TGTGCCAGCAGCTTAATGTGGACTAGCTTTAATGAGCAGTTCTTC.

This clone appeared once. The CDR3 bases are TGTGCCAGCAGTTTTAGGCAGGGATCCCTCTATGGCTACACCTTC. Amino acids: CASSFRQGSLYGYTF. The chain couples TRBV27 to TRBJ1-2, with a possible D match to TRBD1 (5 bases). This CDR3 is built from 15 residues. Germline CDR1 reads MNHEY; CDR2 reads SMNVEV (reference sequence). V dropped 3 bases and J dropped 4 bases, with 15 bases sitting between them.

The V call is TRBV11-2, the J call TRBJ2-1; TRBD2 might be the D (5 bases). Trimming stripped 6 bases from V and 4 bases from J, with 13 bases between. The CDR3 length is 14 residues. Germline lookup yields CDR1 SGHAT and CDR2 FQNNGV. DNA for the CDR3: TGTGCCAGCAGGATCGGAGCGGCATACAATGAGCAGTTCTTC. This sequence encodes CASRIGAAYNEQFF.

This sequence joins TRBV7-2 and TRBJ2-2; D is possibly TRBD2 (5 bases). This CDR3 has 15 amino acids. Looked up from germline, CDR1 is SGHTA and CDR2 is FQGNSA. Trimming left V 2 bases short and J 4 bases short, with 11 bases between. The CDR3 loop reads CASSLRWESTGELFF. CDR3 DNA: TGTGCCAGCAGCTTAAGATGGGAGAGCACCGGGGAGCTGTTTTTT.

The chain links TRBV6-6 to TRBJ1-4; TRBD1 aligns across 7 bases. The CDR3 has 14 residues. Germline trimming cut 9 bases from V and 8 bases from J; bases unmatched to any gene: 12. Germline V gives CDR1 MNHNY, CDR2 SVGAGI (reference sequence). The DNA for the CDR3 is TGTGCCAGTAGGGATTGGGCAGGGGGGGAAAAACTGTTTTTT. It encodes CASRDWAGGEKLFF.